This T cell receptor beta chain was retrieved from a study of neurological immune-mediated disorders. This clonotype was observed many times. The time point denotes: longitudinal time-point 2. One entry per CDR3 protein, called by TCRdb with MiXCR from the 5' RACE reads. The table lists fewer than 70,000 distinct CDR3 sequences, about 8.9% of them singletons, with 9.5% to 15% in the top ten. Unmatched junction bases numbered 15, after V lost 5 bases and J lost 7 bases. There are 17 residues in the CDR3. The V call is TRBV12-3 or TRBV12-4, the J call TRBJ2-1, with 9 bases identical to TRBD1. The TCR sequence derives from a man aged 30 to 39 in good health. The material sequenced was PBMCs. The CDR3 DNA is TGTGCCAGCAGTGCCTCCGGTGGGACAGGGTTTATGAATGAGCAGTTCTTC. Amino acids: CASSASGGTGFMNEQFF.